Presented here are 3 T cell receptor beta chains from one specimen sequenced in a study of T-cell memory formation after mild COVID-19. TCRdb independently ran MiXCR on the 5' RACE reads; one entry per CDR3 protein. Of 140,000 to 150,000 distinct CDR3 sequences detected, approximately 26% appear once; the ten largest clones hold approximately 24%. Material: PBMCs or a T cell subset sorted from them (not recorded which). The receptors stem from an adult woman who had mild COVID-19 (a few samples of this study predate the infection). Cell type and time point are not known.

The rearrangement links TRBV27 to TRBJ2-5, with unresolved D. The length of the CDR3 is 14 residues. Germline V lookup: CDR1 MNHEY, CDR2 SMNVEV (reference sequence). The V end lost 5 bases, the J end lost 1 base, and 11 bases lay between the germline ends. CDR3 in amino acids: CASSAVPLQETQYF. In DNA, the CDR3 is TGTGCCAGCAGTGCGGTACCCCTCCAAGAGACCCAGTACTTC.

This clonotype showed up just a few times. V gene TRBV5-6 combines with J gene TRBJ1-1; perhaps TRBD1 as D (6 bases). CDR1 and CDR2 (germline): SGHDT, YYEEEE. This CDR3 is 15 amino acids long. V was cut by 2 bases and J by 0 bases, with 11 bases left in between. CDR3 DNA: TGTGCCAGCAGCTTACCGACAGGACTGAACACTGAAGCTTTCTTT. Protein: CASSLPTGLNTEAFF.

This clonotype was seen only a few times. The chain combines TRBV7-9 with TRBJ2-1; no firm D call. There are 13 residues in the CDR3. From germline, CDR1 is SEHNR and CDR2 FQNEAQ (reference sequence). The V end lost 1 base, the J end lost 8 bases, and 9 bases lay between the germline ends. As DNA, the CDR3 is TGTGCCAGCAGCTTAGAGGACGTCTATGAGCAGTTCTTC. It specifies CASSLEDVYEQFF.